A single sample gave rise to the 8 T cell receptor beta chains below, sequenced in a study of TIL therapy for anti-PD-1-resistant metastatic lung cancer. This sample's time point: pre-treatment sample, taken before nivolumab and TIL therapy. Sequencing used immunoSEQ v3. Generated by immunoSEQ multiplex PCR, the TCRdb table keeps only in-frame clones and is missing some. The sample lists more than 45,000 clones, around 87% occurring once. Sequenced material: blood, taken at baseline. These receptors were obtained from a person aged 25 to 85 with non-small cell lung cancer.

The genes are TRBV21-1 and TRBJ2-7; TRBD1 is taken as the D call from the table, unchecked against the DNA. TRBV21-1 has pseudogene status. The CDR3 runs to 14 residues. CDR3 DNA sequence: TGTGCCAGCAGCAAATGGACAGGGTACGACGAGCAGTACTTC. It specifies CASSKWTGYDEQYF.

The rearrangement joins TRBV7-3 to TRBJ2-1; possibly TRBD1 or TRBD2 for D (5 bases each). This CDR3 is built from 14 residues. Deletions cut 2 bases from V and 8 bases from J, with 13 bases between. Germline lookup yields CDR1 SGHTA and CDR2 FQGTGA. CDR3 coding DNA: TGTGCCAGCAGCTTAGAGAGGGGCATGTATGAGCAGTTCTTC. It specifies CASSLERGMYEQFF.

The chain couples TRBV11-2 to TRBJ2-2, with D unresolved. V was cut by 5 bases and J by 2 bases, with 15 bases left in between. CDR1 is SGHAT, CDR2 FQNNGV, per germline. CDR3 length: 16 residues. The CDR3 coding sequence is TGTGCCAGCAGCCCACTTTTTACTCTTAACACCGGGGAGCTGTTTTTT. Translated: CASSPLFTLNTGELFF.

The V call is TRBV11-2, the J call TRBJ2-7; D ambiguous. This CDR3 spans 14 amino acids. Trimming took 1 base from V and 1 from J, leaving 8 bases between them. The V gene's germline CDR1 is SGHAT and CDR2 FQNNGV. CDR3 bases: TGTGCCAGCAGCTTAGCCCTTTCTTCCTACGAGCAGTACTTC. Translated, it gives CASSLALSSYEQYF.

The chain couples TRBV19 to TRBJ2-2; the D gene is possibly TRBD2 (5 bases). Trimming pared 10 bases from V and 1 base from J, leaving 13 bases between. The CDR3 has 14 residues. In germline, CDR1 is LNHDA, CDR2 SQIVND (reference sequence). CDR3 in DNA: TGTGCCACTCGATCCGGAGGGAACACCGGGGAGCTGTTTTTT. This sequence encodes CATRSGGNTGELFF.

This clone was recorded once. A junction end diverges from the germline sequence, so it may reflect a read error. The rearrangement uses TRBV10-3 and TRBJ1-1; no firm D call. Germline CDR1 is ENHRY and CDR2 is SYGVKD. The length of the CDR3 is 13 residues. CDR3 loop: CASHPPGNPEAFF. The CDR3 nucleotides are TGTGCCTCACACCCCCCGGGGAACCCTGAAGCTTTCTTT.

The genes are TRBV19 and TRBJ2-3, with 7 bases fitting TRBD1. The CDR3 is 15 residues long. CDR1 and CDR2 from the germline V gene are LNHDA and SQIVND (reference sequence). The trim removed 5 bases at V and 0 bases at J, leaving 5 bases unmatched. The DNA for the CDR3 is TGTGCCAGTAGTTTGGGGACAGCCAGCACAGATACGCAGTATTTT. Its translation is CASSLGTASTDTQYF.

CDR3 residues: CASARRTSGTSYEQYF. In nucleotides, the CDR3 is TGCGCCAGCGCCCGGAGGACTAGCGGGACCTCTTACGAGCAGTACTTC. The chain couples TRBV10-2 to TRBJ2-7, with 12 bases identical to TRBD2. The junction had 12 bases not matched to a gene; V was cut back by 8 bases and J by 4 bases. The CDR3 has 16 residues. Germline V lookup: CDR1 WSHSY, CDR2 SAAADI.